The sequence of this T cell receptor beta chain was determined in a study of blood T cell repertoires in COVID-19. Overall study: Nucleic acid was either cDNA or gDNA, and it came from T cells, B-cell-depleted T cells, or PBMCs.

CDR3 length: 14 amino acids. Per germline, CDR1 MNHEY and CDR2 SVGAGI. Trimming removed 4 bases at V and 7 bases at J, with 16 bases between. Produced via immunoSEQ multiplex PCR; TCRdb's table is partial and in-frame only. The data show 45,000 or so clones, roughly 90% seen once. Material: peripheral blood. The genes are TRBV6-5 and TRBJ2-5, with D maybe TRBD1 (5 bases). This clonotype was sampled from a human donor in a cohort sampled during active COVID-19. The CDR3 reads CASSFTDRAGTQYF. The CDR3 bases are TGTGCCAGCAGTTTCACCGACAGAGCCGGGACCCAGTACTTC.